Listed below are T cell receptor beta chains from one sample, sequenced in a study of T-cell reconstitution after alpha-beta-depleted transplantation in children. MiXCR, applied by TCRdb to the PCR reads, yields one record per CDR3 protein. The sample has roughly 570,000 distinct CDR3 sequences; more than 20% are singletons. The sequences come from PBMCs, collected before TCRalphabeta/CD19-depleted stem cell transplant. The receptors here all came from a boy in the first two years of life with Wiskott-Aldrich syndrome, due to receive a stem cell transplant. CDR3s include the opening cysteine and the closing phenylalanine or tryptophan. The D gene is left open where the match is weak. Clone sizes are given selectively: once, few, many, or a class where the clone is expanded.

.	TRBV12-3/TRBV12-4	TRBD2	TRBJ2-3	TGTGCCAGCAAAGAATGGGCGGGAGGCTCAGATACGCAGTATTTT	CASKEWAGGSDTQYF
few	TRBV9	TRBD2	TRBJ2-1	TGTGCCAGCAGCGCCGCGCGGGAGGGCCACAATGAGCAGTTCTTC	CASSAAREGHNEQFF
few	TRBV20-1	.	TRBJ1-2	TGCAGTGCCCAGGGGATCGGCTACACCTTC	CSAQGIGYTF
few	TRBV12-3/TRBV12-4	.	TRBJ2-3	TGTGCCAGCAGTCCCCGTGGGGGACACACAGATACGCAGTATTTT	CASSPRGGHTDTQYF
.	TRBV30	TRBD1	TRBJ1-2	TGTGCCTGTACGAGACAGGGGAACTATGGCTACACCTTC	CACTRQGNYGYTF
.	TRBV20-1	.	TRBJ2-1	TGCAGTGCTACCGGACTGAACAACAATGAGCAGTTCTTC	CSATGLNNNEQFF
few	TRBV12-3/TRBV12-4	.	TRBJ1-1	TGTGCCAGCAGTCCCCGGGGCAGTTCTAACACTGAAGCTTTCTTT	CASSPRGSSNTEAFF
.	TRBV7-7	.	TRBJ2-1	TGTGCCAGCAGGGTTAATGACGTGCACGAGCAGTTCTTC	CASRVNDVHEQFF
.	TRBV5-1	.	TRBJ1-1	TGCGCCAGCAGCTTTCAATTGAACACTGAAGCTTTCTTT	CASSFQLNTEAFF
.	TRBV12-3/TRBV12-4	TRBD2	TRBJ2-1	TGTGCCAGCGGCATAGCGGGAGGGTACAATGAGCAGTTCTTC	CASGIAGGYNEQFF
.	TRBV19	TRBD2	TRBJ2-1	TGTGCCAGTAGTTCGGGACTAGCGGGAGGGATGCAGTTTGAGCAGTTCTTC	CASSSGLAGGMQFEQFF
many	TRBV5-1	.	TRBJ2-7	TGTGCCAGCAGTTTTCCCGGCAGCTACGAGCAGTACTTC	CASSFPGSYEQYF
.	TRBV7-2	.	TRBJ1-1	TGTGCCAGCAGCCAGGACAATCGTCCCACTGAAGCTTTCTTT	CASSQDNRPTEAFF
.	TRBV5-1	.	TRBJ2-3	TGCGCCAGCAGCTTGGCGGCTAGGGGAGATACGCAGTATTTT	CASSLAARGDTQYF
.	TRBV7-9	.	TRBJ2-6	TGTGCCAGCAGCTCTTCGGGCTCTGGGGCCAACGTCCTGACTTTC	CASSSSGSGANVLTF
few	TRBV5-1	TRBD2	TRBJ2-3	TGCGCCAGCAACTACGGACTAGCGGAGACCACAGATACGCAGTATTTT	CASNYGLAETTDTQYF
.	TRBV6-1	TRBD1	TRBJ2-7	TGTGCCAGCAGTCAGACAGGGGGCAGGAACGAGCAGTACTTC	CASSQTGGRNEQYF
.	TRBV4-2	TRBD2	TRBJ2-3	TGTGCCAGCAGCCAAGCTACCGGACTAGCAAAAGATACGCAGTATTTT	CASSQATGLAKDTQYF
few	TRBV19	.	TRBJ1-5	TGTGCCAGTAGCAACCTGGGGGGTAGCCAGCCCCAGCATTTT	CASSNLGGSQPQHF
.	TRBV10-3	.	TRBJ2-1	TGTGCCATCAGTGAGCAGGCGGCTACCCTTCCAAATGAGCAGTTCTTC	CAISEQAATLPNEQFF
many	TRBV5-5	.	TRBJ1-1	TGCGCCAGCAGCTTGGCTACTGTTAACACTGAAGCTTTCTTT	CASSLATVNTEAFF
few	TRBV2	TRBD1	TRBJ2-7	TGTGCCAGCAGCCACCACAGGGACAGGGTGTATGAGCAGTACTTC	CASSHHRDRVYEQYF
.	TRBV7-6	.	TRBJ2-2	TGTGCCAGCAGCTTAGGGTTGGCCGGGGAGCTGTTTTTT	CASSLGLAGELFF
.	TRBV20-1	TRBD2	TRBJ2-1	TGCAGTGCTAGATACCAAGCAGGACTAGCGGGAGACCTTGAGCAGTTCTTC	CSARYQAGLAGDLEQFF
.	TRBV30	TRBD1	TRBJ2-1	TGTGCCTCTACGGACAGGGAGGACTACAATGAGCAGTTCTTC	CASTDREDYNEQFF
few	TRBV7-2	.	TRBJ2-1	TGTGCCAGCAGCCCGAAAGGATTGTCCGAGCAGTTCTTC	CASSPKGLSEQFF
.	TRBV19	.	TRBJ2-1	TGTGCCAGTAACCAAGGGTGGGGCGGGCACAATGAGCAGTTCTTC	CASNQGWGGHNEQFF
.	TRBV12-3/TRBV12-4	.	TRBJ2-2	TGTGCCAGCAGTTTTTTTGGGGGCGGGGAGCTGTTTTTT	CASSFFGGGELFF
few	TRBV2	.	TRBJ2-3	TGTGCCAGCAGCTCGAGGGGGAAGACAGATACGCAGTATTTT	CASSSRGKTDTQYF
.	TRBV28	.	TRBJ2-5	TGTGCCAGCAGTTTATTGGGGGTTGAGGAGACCCAGTACTTC	CASSLLGVEETQYF
few	TRBV21-1	.	TRBJ2-4	TGTGCCAGCAGCAAAGAATCCAGTACAAAGGACAAAAACATTCAGTACTTC	CASSKESSTKDKNIQYF
.	TRBV20-1	TRBD2	TRBJ2-5	TGCAGTGCTAGTGAAGCGGGAGGGCGGCAAGAGACCCAGTACTTC	CSASEAGGRQETQYF
.	TRBV27	TRBD2	TRBJ2-1	TGTGCCAGCAGTGCTGAGGGGTTGCGGGAGTCATCCCAGTTCTTC	CASSAEGLRESSQFF
.	TRBV12-3/TRBV12-4	TRBD1	TRBJ2-5	TGTGCCAGCACTCCGGGACAGGGGTTACAAGAGACCCAGTACTTC	CASTPGQGLQETQYF
.	TRBV29-1	TRBD1	TRBJ2-7	TGCAGCGTCGCCCCCCATTTGACAGGGGGCCTTATCCCCGAGCAGTACTTC	CSVAPHLTGGLIPEQYF
.	TRBV5-1	.	TRBJ2-5	TGCGCCAGCAGCTTGCATTGGGCTAAAGAGACCCAGTACTTC	CASSLHWAKETQYF
.	TRBV6-6	TRBD1	TRBJ2-1	TGTGCCAGCAGAATTACAGGGGATGAGCAGTTCTTC	CASRITGDEQFF